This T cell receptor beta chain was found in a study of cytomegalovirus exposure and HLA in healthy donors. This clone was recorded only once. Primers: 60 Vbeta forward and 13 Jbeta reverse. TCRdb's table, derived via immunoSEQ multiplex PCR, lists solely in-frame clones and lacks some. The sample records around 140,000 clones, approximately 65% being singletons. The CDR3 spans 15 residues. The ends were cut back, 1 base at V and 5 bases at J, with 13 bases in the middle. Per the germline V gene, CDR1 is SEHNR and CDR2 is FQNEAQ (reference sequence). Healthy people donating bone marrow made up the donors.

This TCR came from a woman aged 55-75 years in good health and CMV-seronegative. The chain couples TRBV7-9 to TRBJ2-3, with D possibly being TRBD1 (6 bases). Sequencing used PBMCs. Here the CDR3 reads CASSLDSRGQDTQYF. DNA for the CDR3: TGTGCCAGCAGCTTAGATTCCAGGGGCCAAGATACGCAGTATTTT. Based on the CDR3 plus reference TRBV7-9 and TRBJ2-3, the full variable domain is DTGVSQNPRHKITKRGQNVTFRCDPISEHNRLYWYRQTLGQGPEFLTYFQNEAQLEKSRLLSDRFSAERPKGSFSTLEIQRTEQGDSAMYLCASSLDSRGQDTQYFGPGTRLTVL.